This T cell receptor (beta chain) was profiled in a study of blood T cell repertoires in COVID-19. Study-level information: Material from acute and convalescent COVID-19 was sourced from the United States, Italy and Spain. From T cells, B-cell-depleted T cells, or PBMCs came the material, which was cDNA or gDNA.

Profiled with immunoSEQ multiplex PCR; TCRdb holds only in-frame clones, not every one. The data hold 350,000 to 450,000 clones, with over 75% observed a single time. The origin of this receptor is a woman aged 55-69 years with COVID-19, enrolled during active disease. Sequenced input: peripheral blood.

As DNA, the CDR3 is TGTGCCAGCAGTAACCGACAGGGAACCTACGAGCAGTACTTC. This translates into CASSNRQGTYEQYF. The V and J genes are TRBV2 and TRBJ2-7; TRBD1 matches at 7 bases. Germline-derived CDR1 and CDR2 are SNHLY and FYNNEI. The CDR3 totals 14 residues. Trimming took 5 bases from V and 2 from J; bases not matched to a gene: 6.